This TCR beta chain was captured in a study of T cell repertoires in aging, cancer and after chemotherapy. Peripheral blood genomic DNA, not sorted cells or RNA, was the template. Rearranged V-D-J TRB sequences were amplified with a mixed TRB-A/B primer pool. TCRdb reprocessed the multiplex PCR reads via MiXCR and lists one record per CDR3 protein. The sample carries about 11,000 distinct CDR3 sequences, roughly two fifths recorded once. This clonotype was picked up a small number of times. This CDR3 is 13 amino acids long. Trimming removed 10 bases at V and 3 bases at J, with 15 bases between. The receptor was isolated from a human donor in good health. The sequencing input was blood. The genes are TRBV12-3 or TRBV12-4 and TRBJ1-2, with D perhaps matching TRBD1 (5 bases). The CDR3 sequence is CANPLGGDYGYTF. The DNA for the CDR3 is TGTGCCAACCCACTGGGAGGGGACTATGGCTACACCTTC.